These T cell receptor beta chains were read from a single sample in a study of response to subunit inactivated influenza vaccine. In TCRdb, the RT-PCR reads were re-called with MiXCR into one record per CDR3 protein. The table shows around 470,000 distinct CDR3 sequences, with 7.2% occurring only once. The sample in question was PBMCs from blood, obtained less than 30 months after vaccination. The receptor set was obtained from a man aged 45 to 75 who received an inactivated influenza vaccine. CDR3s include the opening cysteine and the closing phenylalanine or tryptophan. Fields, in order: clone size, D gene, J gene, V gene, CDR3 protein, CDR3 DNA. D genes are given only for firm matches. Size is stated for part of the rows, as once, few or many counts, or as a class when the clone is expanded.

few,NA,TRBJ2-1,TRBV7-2,CASSLERNYDEQFF,TGTGCCAGCAGCTTAGAGAGGAATTACGATGAGCAGTTCTTC
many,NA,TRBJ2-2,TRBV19,CASRLWTLPSLLPTGELFF,TGTGCCAGTAGGTTGTGGACGTTGCCATCCTTGTTACCCACCGGGGAGCTGTTTTTT
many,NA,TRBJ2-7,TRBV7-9,CASSSNPYEQYF,TGTGCCAGCAGCTCCAACCCCTACGAGCAGTACTTC
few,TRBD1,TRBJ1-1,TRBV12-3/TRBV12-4,CASSGQGAREAFF,TGTGCCAGCAGTGGACAGGGGGCGCGTGAAGCTTTCTTT
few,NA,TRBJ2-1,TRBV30,CAWARVGEQFF,TGTGCCTGGGCCAGGGTCGGTGAGCAGTTCTTC
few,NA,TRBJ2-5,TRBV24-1,CATSASGVSVETQYF,TGTGCCACCAGTGCGTCAGGGGTATCAGTAGAGACCCAGTACTTC
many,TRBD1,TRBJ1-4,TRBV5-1,CASSSGTDNEKLFF,TGCGCCAGCAGCTCCGGGACAGACAATGAAAAACTGTTTTTT
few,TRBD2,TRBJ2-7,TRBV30,CAWSLGGDYEQYF,TGTGCCTGGAGCCTGGGAGGGGACTACGAGCAGTACTTC
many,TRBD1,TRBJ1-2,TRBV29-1,CSVLVVTGGSYTF,TGCAGCGTTCTAGTCGTGACAGGGGGTAGCTACACCTTC
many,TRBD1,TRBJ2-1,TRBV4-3,CASSPGTAYNEQFF,TGCGCCAGCAGTCCCGGGACAGCTTACAATGAGCAGTTCTTC
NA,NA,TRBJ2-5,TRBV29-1,CSVEDEAMETQYF,TGCAGCGTTGAAGATGAAGCGATGGAGACCCAGTACTTC
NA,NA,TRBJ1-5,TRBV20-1,CSARQPQGLGNQPQHF,TGCAGTGCTAGACAGCCTCAGGGACTGGGTAATCAGCCCCAGCATTTT
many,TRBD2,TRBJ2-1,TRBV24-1,CATSGTSGSNEQFF,TGTGCCACCTCTGGGACTAGCGGGAGTAATGAGCAGTTCTTC
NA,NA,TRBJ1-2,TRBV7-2,CASSTQGQGYGYTF,TGTGCCAGCAGCACCCAGGGGCAGGGCTATGGCTACACCTTC
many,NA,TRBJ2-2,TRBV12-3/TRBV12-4,CASSLRATGELFF,TGTGCCAGCAGCCTTAGGGCCACCGGGGAGCTGTTTTTT
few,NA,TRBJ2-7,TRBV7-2,CASSFTPTYEQYF,TGTGCCAGCAGCTTTACCCCTACCTACGAGCAGTACTTC
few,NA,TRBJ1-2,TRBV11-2,CASSHEAVGYTF,TGTGCCAGCAGCCATGAGGCGGTTGGCTACACCTTC
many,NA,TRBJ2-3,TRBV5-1,CASSGFTDTQYF,TGCGCCAGCAGTGGCTTCACAGATACGCAGTATTTT
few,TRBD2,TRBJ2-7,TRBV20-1,CSARPSGAYEQYF,TGCAGTGCTAGACCTAGCGGGGCCTACGAGCAGTACTTC
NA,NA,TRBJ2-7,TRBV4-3,CASSRNFAVSYEQYF,TGCGCCAGCAGCCGGAACTTCGCAGTCTCCTACGAGCAGTACTTC
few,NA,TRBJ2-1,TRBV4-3,CASSWEAYYNEQFF,TGCGCCAGCAGCTGGGAAGCCTACTACAATGAGCAGTTCTTC
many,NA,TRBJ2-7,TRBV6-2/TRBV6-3,CASSYSHEQYF,TGTGCCAGCAGTTACTCCCACGAGCAGTACTTC
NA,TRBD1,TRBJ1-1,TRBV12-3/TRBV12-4,CASSPRQTGGIEAFF,TGTGCCAGCAGTCCGCGACAGACAGGGGGGATTGAAGCTTTCTTT
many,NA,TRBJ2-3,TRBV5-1,CASRSTAGKDTQYF,TGCGCCAGCAGATCTACCGCAGGGAAAGATACGCAGTATTTT
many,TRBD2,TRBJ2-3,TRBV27,CASSSLAGAHTDTQYF,TGTGCCAGCAGCTCACTAGCGGGAGCTCACACAGATACGCAGTATTTT
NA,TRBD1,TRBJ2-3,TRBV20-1,CSAGYRDRGADTQYF,TGCAGTGCTGGTTATCGGGACAGGGGTGCAGATACGCAGTATTTT
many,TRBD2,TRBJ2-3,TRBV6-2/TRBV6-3,CASSPGTSALTDTQYF,TGTGCCAGCAGTCCCGGGACTAGCGCGCTCACAGATACGCAGTATTTT
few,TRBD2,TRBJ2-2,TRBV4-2,CASSQGSGSLNTGELFF,TGTGCCAGCAGCCAAGGTAGCGGGTCCCTGAACACCGGGGAGCTGTTTTTT
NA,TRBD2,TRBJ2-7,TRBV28,CASSSYSGSGSYEQYF,TGTGCCAGCAGTTCGTATAGCGGGAGTGGGAGTTACGAGCAGTACTTC
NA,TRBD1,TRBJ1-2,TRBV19,CASDDREGNGYTF,TGTGCCAGCGATGACAGGGAAGGAAATGGCTACACCTTC
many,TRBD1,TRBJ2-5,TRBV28,CASSQTGGRETQYF,TGTGCCAGCAGTCAAACAGGGGGCAGGGAGACCCAGTACTTC
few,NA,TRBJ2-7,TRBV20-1,CSARNAGTSEQYF,TGCAGTGCTAGAAATGCGGGAACGTCCGAGCAGTACTTC
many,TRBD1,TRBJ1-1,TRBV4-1,CASSLAGQGLSVTEAFF,TGCGCCAGCAGCCTAGCGGGACAGGGACTATCTGTGACTGAAGCTTTCTTT
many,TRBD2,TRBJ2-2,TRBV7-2,CASSPSGANTGELFF,TGTGCCAGCAGTCCTAGCGGCGCGAACACCGGGGAGCTGTTTTTT
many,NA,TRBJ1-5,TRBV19,CASRRTLNQPQHF,TGTGCCAGTAGAAGGACACTCAATCAGCCCCAGCATTTT
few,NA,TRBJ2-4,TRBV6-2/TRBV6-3,CASSYSGAENIQYF,TGTGCCAGCAGTTACTCAGGGGCAGAAAACATTCAGTACTTC
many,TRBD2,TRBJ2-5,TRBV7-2,CASSPSGEQETQYF,TGTGCCAGCAGCCCAAGCGGGGAACAAGAGACCCAGTACTTC
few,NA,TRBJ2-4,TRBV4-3,CASSQDRGSIQYF,TGCGCCAGCAGCCAAGATCGGGGGAGCATTCAGTACTTC
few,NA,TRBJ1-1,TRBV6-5,CASSSAAGTEAFF,TGTGCCAGCAGTTCCGCCGCTGGCACTGAAGCTTTCTTT
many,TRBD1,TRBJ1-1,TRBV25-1,CASSARDRGTEAFF,TGTGCCAGCAGTGCTAGGGACAGGGGGACTGAAGCTTTCTTT